This is a list of T cell receptor beta chains from one sample in a study of cytomegalovirus exposure and HLA in healthy donors. Data came from immunoSEQ multiplex PCR; TCRdb stores just in-frame clones and leaves some out. This table holds 150,000 to 200,000 clones, about four fifths found once. Sample: PBMCs. The receptors come from a boy aged 2 to 9 in good health and CMV-seronegative. Both conserved end residues are part of each CDR3. The D gene is left open where the match is weak. The listing skips clone size in some rows; elsewhere it reads once, few, many or a size class.

TRBJ1-5 - - TRBV30 TGTGCCTGGAGTGTACAGGGAAGTCAGCCCCAGCATTTT CAWSVQGSQPQHF
TRBJ1-3 TRBD1 - TRBV9 TGTGCCAGCAGCTCCAGGGGGCTTGGAAACACCATATATTTT CASSSRGLGNTIYF
TRBJ2-2 - - TRBV5-1 TGCGCCAGCAGCTTGTCCACGAACACCGGGGAGCTGTTTTTT CASSLSTNTGELFF
TRBJ2-3 - - TRBV7-9 TGTGCCAGCAGCTCAAGGACAGGCACAGATACGCAGTATTTT CASSSRTGTDTQYF
TRBJ1-1 - - TRBV4-1 TGCGCCAGCAGCCAAGGTATGATTCAACGGGGGAAAGCTTTCTTT CASSQGMIQRGKAFF
TRBJ2-7 - - TRBV6-1 TGTGCCAGCTCTTTTCGTTCCTACGAGCAGTACTTC CASSFRSYEQYF
TRBJ2-1 - - TRBV11-2 TGTGCCAGCAGCTTAAATTCTAGGGAGCAGTTCTTC CASSLNSREQFF
TRBJ1-1 - once TRBV18 TGTGCCAGCTCACCAGGAGCGGGACTGATTGAAGCTTTCTTT CASSPGAGLIEAFF
TRBJ2-7 - - TRBV21-1 TGTGCCAGCAACTCTATCCGGGACAGGGTTTTCTACGAGCAGTACTTC CASNSIRDRVFYEQYF
TRBJ2-7 - - TRBV29-1 TGCAGCGTTGAAAGTGCGGACAAAAGTTACGAGCAGTACTTC CSVESADKSYEQYF
TRBJ1-1 TRBD1 few TRBV5-6 TGTGCCAGCAGCTTGGTTCGACAGGGCACTCTGTCTGCTTTCTTT CASSLVRQGTLSAFF
TRBJ2-5 TRBD2 - TRBV9 TGTGCCAGCAGCGTAGCGGGAGGGGTTCAAGAGACCCAGTACTTC CASSVAGGVQETQYF
TRBJ1-2 - - TRBV18 TGTGCCAGCTCACCAGGGCAGGGCTATGGCTACACCTTC CASSPGQGYGYTF
TRBJ2-5 - once TRBV27 TGTGCCAGCAGTTTCGGACGGGAACGGACCCAGTACTTC CASSFGRERTQYF
TRBJ1-1 - few TRBV7-6 TGTGCCAGCAGCTTAGAGGCAGGGAACACTGAAGCTTTCTTT CASSLEAGNTEAFF
TRBJ1-1 - - TRBV7-2 TGTGCCAGCAGCCCCCCCCAGGGCTCTCGCACTGAAGCTTTCTTT CASSPPQGSRTEAFF
TRBJ1-6 TRBD1 - TRBV5-4 TGTGCCAGCAGTCATACAGGGGGTAATTCACCCCTCCACTTT CASSHTGGNSPLHF
TRBJ2-7 TRBD2 - TRBV2 TGTGCCAGCAGTGAAGCGGGACTAGCCGGTTACGAGCAGTACTTC CASSEAGLAGYEQYF
TRBJ2-7 TRBD1 - TRBV29-1 TGCAGCGTTAACGAGGGACAGGGCCACTACGAGCAGTACTTC CSVNEGQGHYEQYF
TRBJ2-3 TRBD2 few TRBV10-3 TGTGCCACCCGCGGAGGCCTGGCGGGAGAGGCCCCGAGCACAGATACGCAGTATTTT CATRGGLAGEAPSTDTQYF
TRBJ2-3 - - TRBV2 TGTGCCAGCAGTGATCTCACAGATACGCAGTATTTT CASSDLTDTQYF
TRBJ2-2 - - TRBV6-1 TGTGCCAGCAGGAGGACAGCCGGGGAGCTGTTTTTT CASRRTAGELFF
TRBJ2-3 TRBD1 - TRBV5-5 TGTGCCAGCAGAGTGGACAGGCCCTCGGGCACAGATACGCAGTATTTT CASRVDRPSGTDTQYF
TRBJ2-3 - - TRBV10-3 TGTGCCATACTCAACGGAGGCACAGATACGCAGTATTTT CAILNGGTDTQYF
TRBJ2-7 TRBD2 - TRBV6-5 TGTGCCAGCACGACACTAGCGGGGCTACCCTACGAGCAGTACTTC CASTTLAGLPYEQYF
TRBJ2-1 - - TRBV25-1 TGTGCCAGCAGTGAGGTGGTTGGCGAGCAGTTCTTC CASSEVVGEQFF
TRBJ2-3 TRBD1 - TRBV10-3 TGTGCCATCAGTGTTAGGACAGGGAGGATGGATACGCAGTATTTT CAISVRTGRMDTQYF
TRBJ2-3 TRBD2 - TRBV2 TGTGCCAGCAGGGGGGCCAGCGGGAGAGGCACAGATACGCAGTATTTT CASRGASGRGTDTQYF
TRBJ2-7 TRBD1 - TRBV5-8 TGTGCCAGCAGAAACGGACAGGCGCGGGAGCAGTACTTC CASRNGQAREQYF
TRBJ1-2 - - TRBV30 TGTGCCTGGAGTGTCCGCAGAGGACAACCATATGGCTACACCTTC CAWSVRRGQPYGYTF
TRBJ2-1 - few TRBV6-5 TGTGCCAGCAGGGATCTACTAGTGGGGAATGAGCAGTTCTTC CASRDLLVGNEQFF
TRBJ1-1 - - TRBV9 TGTGCCAGCAGCGTAGATCCGGGGTTGAACACTGAAGCTTTCTTT CASSVDPGLNTEAFF
TRBJ2-5 TRBD1 - TRBV7-7 TGTGCTAGCAGCTTAGGGGACAGCAAAGAGACCCAGTACTTC CASSLGDSKETQYF
TRBJ1-4 TRBD1 - TRBV28 TGTGCCAGCACCTTTGCAGGGGGCCTGGAAGAAAAACTGTTTTTT CASTFAGGLEEKLFF